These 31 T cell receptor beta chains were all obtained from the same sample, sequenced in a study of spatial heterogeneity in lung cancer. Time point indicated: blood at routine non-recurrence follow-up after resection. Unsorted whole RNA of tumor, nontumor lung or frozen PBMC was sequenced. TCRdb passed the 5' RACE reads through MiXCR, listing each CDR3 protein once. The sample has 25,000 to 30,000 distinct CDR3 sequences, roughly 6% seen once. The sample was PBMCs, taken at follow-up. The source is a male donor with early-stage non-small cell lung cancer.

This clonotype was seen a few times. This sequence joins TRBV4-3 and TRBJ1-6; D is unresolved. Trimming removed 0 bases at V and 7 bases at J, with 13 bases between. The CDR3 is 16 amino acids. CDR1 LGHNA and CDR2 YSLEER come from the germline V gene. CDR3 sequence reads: CASSQDPADTNSPLHF. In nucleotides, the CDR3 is TGCGCCAGCAGCCAAGATCCGGCAGATACAAATTCACCCCTCCACTTT.

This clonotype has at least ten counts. The CDR3 DNA is TGCAGTGCTTCACCAGGGGTGGAAGCTTTCTTT. Protein product: CSASPGVEAFF. The chain combines TRBV20-1 with TRBJ1-1; a weak D match, TRBD1 (6 bases). This CDR3 is built from 11 residues. Germline loops: CDR1 DFQATT, CDR2 SNEGSKA (reference sequence). The ends were cut back, 5 bases at V and 8 bases at J, with 12 bases in the middle.

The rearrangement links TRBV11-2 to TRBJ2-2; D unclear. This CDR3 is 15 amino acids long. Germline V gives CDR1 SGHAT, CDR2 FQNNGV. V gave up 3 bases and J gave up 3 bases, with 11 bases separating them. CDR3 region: CASSFRGVYTGELFF. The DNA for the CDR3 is TGTGCCAGCAGCTTCCGCGGAGTCTACACCGGGGAGCTGTTTTTT.

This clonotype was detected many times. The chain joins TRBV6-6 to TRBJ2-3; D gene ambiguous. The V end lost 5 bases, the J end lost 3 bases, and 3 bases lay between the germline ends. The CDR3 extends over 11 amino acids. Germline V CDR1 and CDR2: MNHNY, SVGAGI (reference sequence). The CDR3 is CASSITDTQYF. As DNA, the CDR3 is TGTGCCAGCAGTATAACAGATACGCAGTATTTT.

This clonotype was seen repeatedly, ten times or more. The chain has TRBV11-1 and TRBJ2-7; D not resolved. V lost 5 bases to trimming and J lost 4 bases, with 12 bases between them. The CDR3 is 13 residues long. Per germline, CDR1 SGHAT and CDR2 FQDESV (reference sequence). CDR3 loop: CASSLDQDYEQYV. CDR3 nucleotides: TGTGCCAGCAGCCTAGATCAAGATTACGAGCAGTACGTC.

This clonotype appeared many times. CDR3 DNA sequence: TGTGCCAGCTCACCGGAGGGTGGCGGTTCACCCCTCCACTTT. Protein sequence: CASSPEGGGSPLHF. The rearrangement uses TRBV18 and TRBJ1-6; D is unresolved. With 3 bases removed from V and 9 bases from J, the gap between germline ends came to 12 bases. The CDR3 is 14 residues long. CDR1 and CDR2 (germline): KGHSH, LQKENI.

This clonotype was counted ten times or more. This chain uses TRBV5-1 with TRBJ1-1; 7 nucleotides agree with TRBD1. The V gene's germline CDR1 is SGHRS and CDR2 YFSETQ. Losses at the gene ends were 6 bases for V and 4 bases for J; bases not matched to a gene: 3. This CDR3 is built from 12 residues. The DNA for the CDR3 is TGCGCCAGCACCTACAGGGGCACTGAAGCTTTCTTT. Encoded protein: CASTYRGTEAFF.

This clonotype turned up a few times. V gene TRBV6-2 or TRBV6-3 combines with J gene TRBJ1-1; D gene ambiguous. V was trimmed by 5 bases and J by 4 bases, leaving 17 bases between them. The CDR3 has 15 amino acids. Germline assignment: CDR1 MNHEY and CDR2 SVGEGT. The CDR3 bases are TGTGCCAGCAGTCCTTGGAGGGATTCGGGCACTGAAGCTTTCTTT. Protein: CASSPWRDSGTEAFF.

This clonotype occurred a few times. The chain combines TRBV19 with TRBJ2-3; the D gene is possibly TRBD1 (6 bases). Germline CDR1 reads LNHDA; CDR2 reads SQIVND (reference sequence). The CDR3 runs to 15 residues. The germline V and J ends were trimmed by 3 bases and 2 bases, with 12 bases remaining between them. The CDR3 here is CASSIVGAPTDTQYF. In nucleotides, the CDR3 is TGTGCCAGTAGTATTGTGGGGGCTCCCACAGATACGCAGTATTTT.

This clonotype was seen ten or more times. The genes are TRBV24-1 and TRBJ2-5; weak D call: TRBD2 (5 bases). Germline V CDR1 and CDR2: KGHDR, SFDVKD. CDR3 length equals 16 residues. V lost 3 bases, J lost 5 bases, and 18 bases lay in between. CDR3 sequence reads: CATSDVGIEHEETQYF. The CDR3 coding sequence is TGTGCCACCAGTGATGTCGGGATAGAGCACGAGGAGACCCAGTACTTC.

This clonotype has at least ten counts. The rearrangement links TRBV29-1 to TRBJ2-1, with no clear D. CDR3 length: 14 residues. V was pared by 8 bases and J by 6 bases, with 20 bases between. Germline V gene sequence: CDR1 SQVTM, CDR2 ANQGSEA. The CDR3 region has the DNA TGCAGCTCGCTTGTCTGGGCCTCCGGCAATGAGCAGTTCTTC. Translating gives CSSLVWASGNEQFF.

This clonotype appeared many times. This CDR3 is CASSPGLYNEQFF. The DNA for the CDR3 is TGTGCCAGCAGTCCCGGACTGTACAATGAGCAGTTCTTC. This chain joins TRBV6-1 and TRBJ2-1; D perhaps matches TRBD2 (5 bases). CDR3 length: 13 amino acids. Germline V gives CDR1 MNHNS, CDR2 SASEGT. Trimming cost V 5 bases and J 4 bases, with 9 bases left between them.

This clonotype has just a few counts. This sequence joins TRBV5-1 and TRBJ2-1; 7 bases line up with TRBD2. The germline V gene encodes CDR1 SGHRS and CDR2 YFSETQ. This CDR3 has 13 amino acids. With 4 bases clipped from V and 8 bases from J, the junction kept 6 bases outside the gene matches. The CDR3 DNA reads TGCGCCAGCAGCCCAGGGACTAACGATGAGCAGTTCTTC. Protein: CASSPGTNDEQFF. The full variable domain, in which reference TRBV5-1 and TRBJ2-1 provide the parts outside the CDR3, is KAGVTQTPRYLIKTRGQQVTLSCSPISGHRSVSWYQQTPGQGLQFLFEYFSETQRNKGNFPGRFSGRQFSNSRSEMNVSTLELGDSALYLCASSPGTNDEQFFGPGTRLTVL.

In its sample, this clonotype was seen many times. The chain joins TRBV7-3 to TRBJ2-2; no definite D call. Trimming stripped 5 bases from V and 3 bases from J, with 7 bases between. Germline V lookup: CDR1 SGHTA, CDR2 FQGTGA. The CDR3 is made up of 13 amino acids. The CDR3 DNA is TGTGCCAGCAGCGGTCGTGACACCGGGGAGCTGTTTTTT. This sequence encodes CASSGRDTGELFF. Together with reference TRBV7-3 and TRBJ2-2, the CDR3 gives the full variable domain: GAGVSQTPSNKVTEKGKYVELRCDPISGHTALYWYRQSLGQGPEFLIYFQGTGAADDSGLPNDRFFAVRPEGSVSTLKIQRTERGDSAVYLCASSGRDTGELFFGEGSRLTVL.

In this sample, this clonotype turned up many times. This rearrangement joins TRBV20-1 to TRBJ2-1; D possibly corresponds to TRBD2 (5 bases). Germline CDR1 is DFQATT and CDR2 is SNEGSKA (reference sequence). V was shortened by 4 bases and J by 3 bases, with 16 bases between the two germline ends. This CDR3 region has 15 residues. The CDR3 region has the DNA TGCAGTGCTACCGGACCGAGGGCCTTCTACAATGAGCAGTTCTTC. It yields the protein CSATGPRAFYNEQFF.

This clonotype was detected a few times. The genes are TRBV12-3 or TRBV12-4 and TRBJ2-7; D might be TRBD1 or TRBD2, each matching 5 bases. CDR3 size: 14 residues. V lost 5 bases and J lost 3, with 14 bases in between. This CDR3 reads CASSTGLGDYEQYV. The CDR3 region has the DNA TGTGCCAGCAGTACTGGGCTGGGGGACTACGAGCAGTACGTC.

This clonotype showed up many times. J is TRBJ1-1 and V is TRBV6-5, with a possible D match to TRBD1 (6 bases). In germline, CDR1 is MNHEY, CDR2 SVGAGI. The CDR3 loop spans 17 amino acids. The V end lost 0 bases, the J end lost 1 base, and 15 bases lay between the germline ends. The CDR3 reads CASSYSNRGLSNTEAFF. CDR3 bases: TGTGCCAGCAGTTACTCGAACCGGGGGCTATCGAACACTGAAGCTTTCTTT.

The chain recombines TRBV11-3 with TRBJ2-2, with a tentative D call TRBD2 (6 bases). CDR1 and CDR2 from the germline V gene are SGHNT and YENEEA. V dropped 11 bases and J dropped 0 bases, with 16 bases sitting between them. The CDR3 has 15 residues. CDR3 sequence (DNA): TGTGCCGCCGCTTTCGGCGGGACGAACACCGGGGAGCTGTTTTTT. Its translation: CAAAFGGTNTGELFF.

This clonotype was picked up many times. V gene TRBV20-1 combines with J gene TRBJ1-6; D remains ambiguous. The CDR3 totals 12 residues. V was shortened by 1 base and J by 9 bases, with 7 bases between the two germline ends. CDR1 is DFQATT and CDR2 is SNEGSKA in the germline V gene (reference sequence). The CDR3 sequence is CSARGSGSPLHF. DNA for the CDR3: TGCAGTGCTAGAGGATCGGGTTCACCCCTCCACTTT.

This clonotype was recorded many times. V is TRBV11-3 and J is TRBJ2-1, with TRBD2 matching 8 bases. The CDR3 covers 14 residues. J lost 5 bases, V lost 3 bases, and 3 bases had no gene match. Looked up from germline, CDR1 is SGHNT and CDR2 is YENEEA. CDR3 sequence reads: CASSFSGTDNEQFF. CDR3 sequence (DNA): TGTGCCAGCAGCTTTAGCGGGACCGACAATGAGCAGTTCTTC.

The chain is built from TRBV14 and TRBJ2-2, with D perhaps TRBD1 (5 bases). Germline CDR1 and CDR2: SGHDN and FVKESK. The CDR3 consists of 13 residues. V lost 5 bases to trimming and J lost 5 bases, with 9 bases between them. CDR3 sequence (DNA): TGTGCCAGCAGCGGCCAGGGAACCGGGGAGCTGTTTTTT. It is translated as CASSGQGTGELFF.

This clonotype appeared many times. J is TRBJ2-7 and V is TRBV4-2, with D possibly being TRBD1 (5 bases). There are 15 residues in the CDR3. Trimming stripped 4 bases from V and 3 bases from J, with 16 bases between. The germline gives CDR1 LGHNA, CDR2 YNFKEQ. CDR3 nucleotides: TGTGCCAGCAGCCCGAGAAATACAGGTAACTACGAGCAGTACTTC. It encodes CASSPRNTGNYEQYF.

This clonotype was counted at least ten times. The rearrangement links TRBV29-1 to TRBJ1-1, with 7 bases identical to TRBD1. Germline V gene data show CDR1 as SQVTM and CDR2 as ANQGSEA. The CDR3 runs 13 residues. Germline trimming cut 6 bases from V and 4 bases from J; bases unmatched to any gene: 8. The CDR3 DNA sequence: TGCAGCGTCGAAAAAGGACAGGTCACTGAAGCTTTCTTT. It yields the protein CSVEKGQVTEAFF.

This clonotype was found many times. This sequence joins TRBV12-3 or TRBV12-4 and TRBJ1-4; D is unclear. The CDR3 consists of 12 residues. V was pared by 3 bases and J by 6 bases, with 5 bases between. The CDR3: CASSFSDEKLFF. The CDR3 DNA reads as TGTGCCAGCAGTTTTAGCGATGAAAAACTGTTTTTT.

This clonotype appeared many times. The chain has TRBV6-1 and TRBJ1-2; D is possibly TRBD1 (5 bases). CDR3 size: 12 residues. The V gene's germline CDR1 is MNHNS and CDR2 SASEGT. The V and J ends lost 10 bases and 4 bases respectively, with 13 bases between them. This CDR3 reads CATKGPSYGYTF. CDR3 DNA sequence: TGTGCCACCAAGGGACCGAGCTATGGCTACACCTTC.

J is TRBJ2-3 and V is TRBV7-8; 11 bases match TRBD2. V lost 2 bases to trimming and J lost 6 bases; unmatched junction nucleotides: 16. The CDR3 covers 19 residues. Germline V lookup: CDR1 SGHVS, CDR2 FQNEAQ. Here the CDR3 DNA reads TGTGCCAGCAGCTTAATCAGACCTAGCGGGGGGATCCGCATGGATACGCAGTATTTT. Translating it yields CASSLIRPSGGIRMDTQYF. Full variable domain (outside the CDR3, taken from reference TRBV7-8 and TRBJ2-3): GAGVSQSPRYKVAKRGQDVALRCDPISGHVSLFWYQQALGQGPEFLTYFQNEAQLDKSGLPSDRFFAERPEGSVSTLKIQRTQQEDSAVYLCASSLIRPSGGIRMDTQYFGPGTRLTVL.

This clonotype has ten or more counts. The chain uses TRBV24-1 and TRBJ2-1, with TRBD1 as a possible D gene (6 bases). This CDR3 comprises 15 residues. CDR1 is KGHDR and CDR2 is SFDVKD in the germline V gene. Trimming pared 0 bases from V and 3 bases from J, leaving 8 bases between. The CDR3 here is CATSDLGTSYNEQFF. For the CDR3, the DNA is TGTGCCACCAGTGATTTGGGGACAAGCTACAATGAGCAGTTCTTC.

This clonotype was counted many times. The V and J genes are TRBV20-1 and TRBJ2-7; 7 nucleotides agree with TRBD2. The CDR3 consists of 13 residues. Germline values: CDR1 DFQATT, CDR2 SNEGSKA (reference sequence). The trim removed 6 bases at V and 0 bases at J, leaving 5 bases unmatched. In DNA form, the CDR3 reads TGCAGTGCGCGAGCGGGGAGCTCCTACGAGCAGTACTTC. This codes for CSARAGSSYEQYF.

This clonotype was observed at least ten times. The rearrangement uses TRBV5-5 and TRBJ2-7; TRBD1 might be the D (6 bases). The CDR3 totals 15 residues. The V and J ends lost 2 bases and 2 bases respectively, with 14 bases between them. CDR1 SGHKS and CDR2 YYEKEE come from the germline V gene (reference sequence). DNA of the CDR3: TGTGCCAGCAGCTTAGCCGGGACATCCGCCTACGAGCAGTACTTC. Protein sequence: CASSLAGTSAYEQYF.

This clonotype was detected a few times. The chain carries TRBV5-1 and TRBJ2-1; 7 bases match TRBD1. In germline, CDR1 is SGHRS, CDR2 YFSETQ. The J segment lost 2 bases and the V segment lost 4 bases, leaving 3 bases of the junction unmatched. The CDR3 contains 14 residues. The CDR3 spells CASSGGQTYNEQFF. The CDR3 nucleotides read TGCGCCAGCAGCGGGGGACAGACCTACAATGAGCAGTTCTTC.

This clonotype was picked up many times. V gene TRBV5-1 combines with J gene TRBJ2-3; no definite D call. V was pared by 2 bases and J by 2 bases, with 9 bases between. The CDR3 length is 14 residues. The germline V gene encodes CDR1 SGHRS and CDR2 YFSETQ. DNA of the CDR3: TGCGCCAGCAGCTTACGTCAGCACACAGATACGCAGTATTTT. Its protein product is CASSLRQHTDTQYF. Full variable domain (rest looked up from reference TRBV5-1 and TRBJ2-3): KAGVTQTPRYLIKTRGQQVTLSCSPISGHRSVSWYQQTPGQGLQFLFEYFSETQRNKGNFPGRFSGRQFSNSRSEMNVSTLELGDSALYLCASSLRQHTDTQYFGPGTRLTVL.